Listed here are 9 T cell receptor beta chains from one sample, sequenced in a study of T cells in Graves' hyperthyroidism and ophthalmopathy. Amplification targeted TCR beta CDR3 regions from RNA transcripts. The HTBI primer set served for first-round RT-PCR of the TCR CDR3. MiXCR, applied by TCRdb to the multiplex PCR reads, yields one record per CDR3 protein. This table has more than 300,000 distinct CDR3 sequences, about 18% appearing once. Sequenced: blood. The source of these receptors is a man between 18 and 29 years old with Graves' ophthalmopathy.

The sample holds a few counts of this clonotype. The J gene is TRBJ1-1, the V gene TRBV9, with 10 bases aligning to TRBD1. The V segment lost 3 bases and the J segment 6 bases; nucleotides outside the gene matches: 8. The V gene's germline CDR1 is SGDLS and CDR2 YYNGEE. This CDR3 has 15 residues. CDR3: CASSGPDRGVAEAFF. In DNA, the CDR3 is TGTGCCAGCAGCGGACCGGACAGGGGGGTCGCTGAAGCTTTCTTT.

The chain's CDR3 is CASGNDWRTEAFF. CDR3 DNA sequence: TGTGCCAGCGGTAACGACTGGCGCACTGAAGCTTTCTTT. J is TRBJ1-1 and V is TRBV6-1; D is uncertain. Germline CDR1 reads MNHNS; CDR2 reads SASEGT. This CDR3 contains 13 residues. V dropped 8 bases and J dropped 4 bases, with 14 bases sitting between them.

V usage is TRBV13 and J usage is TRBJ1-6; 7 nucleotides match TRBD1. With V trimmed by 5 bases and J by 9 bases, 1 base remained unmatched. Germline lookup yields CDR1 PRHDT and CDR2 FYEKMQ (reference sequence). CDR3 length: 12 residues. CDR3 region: CASSQGVSPLHF. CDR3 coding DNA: TGTGCCAGCAGCCAGGGGGTTTCACCCCTCCACTTT. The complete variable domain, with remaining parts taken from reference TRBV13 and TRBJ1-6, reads AAGVIQSPRHLIKEKRETATLKCYPIPRHDTVYWYQQGPGQDPQFLISFYEKMQSDKGSIPDRFSAQQFSDYHSELNMSSLELGDSALYFCASSQGVSPLHFGNGTRLTVT.

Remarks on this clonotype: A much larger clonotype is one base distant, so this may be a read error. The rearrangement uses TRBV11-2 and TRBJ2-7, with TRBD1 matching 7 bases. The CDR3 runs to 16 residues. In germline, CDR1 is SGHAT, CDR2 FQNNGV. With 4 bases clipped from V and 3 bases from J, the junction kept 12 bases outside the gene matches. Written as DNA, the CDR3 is TGTGCCAGCAGCTCAGTGCCCTCACAGGGGTACTACGAGCAGTACTTC. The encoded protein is CASSSVPSQGYYEQYF.

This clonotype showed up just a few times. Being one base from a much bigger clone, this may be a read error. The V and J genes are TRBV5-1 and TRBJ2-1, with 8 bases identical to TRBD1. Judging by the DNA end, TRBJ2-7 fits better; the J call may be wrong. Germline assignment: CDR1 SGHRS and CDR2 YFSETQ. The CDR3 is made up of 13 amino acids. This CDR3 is CASGGQGYNEQYF. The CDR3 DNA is TGCGCCAGCGGAGGACAGGGATACAATGAGCAGTACTTC.

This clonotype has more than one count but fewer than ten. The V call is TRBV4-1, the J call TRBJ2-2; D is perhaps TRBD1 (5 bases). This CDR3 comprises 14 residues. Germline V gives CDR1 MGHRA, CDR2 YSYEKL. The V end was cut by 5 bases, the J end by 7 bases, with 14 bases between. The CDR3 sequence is CASSYDRNLGELFF. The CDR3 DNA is TGCGCCAGCAGCTATGACAGAAACCTCGGGGAGCTGTTTTTT.

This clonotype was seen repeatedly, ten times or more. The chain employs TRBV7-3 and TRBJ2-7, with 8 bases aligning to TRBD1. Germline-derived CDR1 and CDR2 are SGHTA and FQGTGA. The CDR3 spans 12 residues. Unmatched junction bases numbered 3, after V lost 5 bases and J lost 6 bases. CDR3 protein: CASSITGGEQYF. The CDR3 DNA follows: TGTGCCAGCAGCATCACAGGGGGCGAGCAGTACTTC.

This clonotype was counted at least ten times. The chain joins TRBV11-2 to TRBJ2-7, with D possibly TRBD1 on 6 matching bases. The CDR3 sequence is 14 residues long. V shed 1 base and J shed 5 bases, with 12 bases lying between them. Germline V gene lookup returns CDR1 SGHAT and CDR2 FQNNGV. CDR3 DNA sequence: TGTGCCAGCAGCTTAGTATGGGGGCCCCACGAGCAGTACTTC. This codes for CASSLVWGPHEQYF.

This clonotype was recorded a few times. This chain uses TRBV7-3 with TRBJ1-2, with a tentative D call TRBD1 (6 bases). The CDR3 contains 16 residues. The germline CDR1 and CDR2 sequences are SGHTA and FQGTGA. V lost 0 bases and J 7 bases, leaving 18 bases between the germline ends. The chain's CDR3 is CASSLTGHPSSAGYTF. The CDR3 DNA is TGTGCCAGCAGCTTAACGGGACATCCTAGTAGTGCTGGCTACACCTTC.